Detailed here is one T cell receptor (beta chain). Its antigen is as yet unknown. Clones were sequenced by immunoSEQ multiplex PCR, and TCRdb holds only the in-frame ones, with some missing. The sample lists about 62,000 clones; about 85% were seen once. CDR1 MGHRA and CDR2 YSYEKL come from the germline V gene. The CDR3 consists of 15 residues. The ends were cut back, 2 bases at V and 0 bases at J, with 8 bases in the middle. The sample comes from a study of OX40 agonist ivuxolimab in advanced cancers. Overall study: Intravenous ivuxolimab at 0.01 to 10 mg/kg was given to patients every 2 weeks.

Study-wide results and limits: Researchers did not establish what antigens the expanded peripheral T cells target.

V is TRBV4-1 and J is TRBJ1-5; maybe TRBD1 (5 bases). This sample comprised CD4+ or CD8+ T cells sorted from blood, obtained in a trial of the OX40 agonist ivuxolimab. The clonotype comes from an adult with an advanced solid tumor such as melanoma, head and neck, liver or kidney cancer. CDR3 sequence (DNA): TGCGCCAGCAGCCAAAGGGGCCATAGCAATCAGCCCCAGCATTTT. Its protein is CASSQRGHSNQPQHF.